Below, 18 T cell receptor beta chains from the same sample are listed, as sequenced in a study of blood T cell repertoires in COVID-19. The table came from immunoSEQ multiplex PCR; TCRdb's copy has only in-frame clones and leaves some out. Among fewer than 400,000 clones listed, 92% were seen once. The sample was PBMCs or T cells enriched from blood (not recorded which). Receptors originate from a woman aged 30 to 39 who had recovered from COVID-19.

V and J are TRBV2 and TRBJ1-6; no definite D call. Trimming removed 8 bases from V and 5 bases from J, with 13 bases in between. Germline V lookup: CDR1 SNHLY, CDR2 FYNNEI. This CDR3 contains 14 residues. CDR3 residues: CASDEGPNNSPLHF. As DNA, the CDR3 is TGTGCCAGCGATGAGGGCCCCAATAATTCACCCCTCCACTTT.

The chain is built from TRBV30 and TRBJ1-2; TRBD1 matches at 8 bases. Germline-derived CDR1 and CDR2 are GTSNPN and SVGIG (reference sequence). The CDR3 has 13 amino acids. V was pared by 4 bases and J by 3 bases, with 4 bases of the junction left unmatched. CDR3 protein: CAWKTGGDYGYTF. For the CDR3, the DNA is TGTGCCTGGAAAACAGGGGGTGACTATGGCTACACCTTC.

The rearrangement uses TRBV6-1 and TRBJ1-4; unclear D gene. Germline CDR1 and CDR2: MNHNS and SASEGT. Trimming pared 0 bases from V and 1 base from J, leaving 9 bases between. There are 16 residues in the CDR3. Here the CDR3 DNA reads TGTGCCAGCAGTGAAGCAGTGAGGGTAACTAATGAAAAACTGTTTTTT. Its translation is CASSEAVRVTNEKLFF.

V and J are TRBV2 and TRBJ2-1; 10 nucleotides match TRBD1. CDR1 is SNHLY, CDR2 FYNNEI, per germline. V lost 11 bases to trimming and J lost 6 bases; unmatched junction nucleotides: 7. The CDR3 is 13 residues long. The CDR3 DNA follows: TGTGCCGGCGGGACAGGGGTCTCCAATGAGCAGTTCTTC. This gives the protein CAGGTGVSNEQFF.

This chain joins TRBV27 and TRBJ1-2, with 8 bases aligning to TRBD1. The CDR3 totals 13 residues. Losses at the gene ends were 4 bases for V and 3 bases for J; bases not matched to a gene: 1. CDR1 is MNHEY and CDR2 is SMNVEV in the germline V gene (reference sequence). CDR3 nucleotide sequence: TGTGCCAGCAGTTCAGGGGGCTACTATGGCTACACCTTC. Its protein product is CASSSGGYYGYTF.

The chain employs TRBV23-1 and TRBJ2-1; the D gene is possibly TRBD1 (7 bases). TRBV23-1 counts as an open reading frame of uncertain function. V shed 0 bases and J shed 4 bases, with 13 bases lying between them. This CDR3 spans 16 amino acids. CDR3 in DNA: TGCGCCAGCAGTCAATCTTCAGGGGGGACGTACAATGAGCAGTTCTTC. Translated, it gives CASSQSSGGTYNEQFF.

The chain joins TRBV7-2 to TRBJ2-1, with 11 bases lining up with TRBD2. The CDR3 contains 18 residues. CDR1 and CDR2 from the germline V gene are SGHTA and FQGNSA. Trimming removed 5 bases from V and 4 bases from J; junction bases left unmatched: 13. The CDR3 DNA is TGTGCCAGCAGCCTCCGACTAGCGGGATCCGGCTTATACAATGAGCAGTTCTTC. This translates into CASSLRLAGSGLYNEQFF.

V and J are TRBV6-5 and TRBJ2-7; the match to TRBD2 covers 13 bases. The length of the CDR3 is 15 residues. V was clipped by 7 bases and J by 3 bases; unmatched bases: 6. Germline V gene lookup returns CDR1 MNHEY and CDR2 SVGAGI. Here the CDR3 reads CASTRTSGRDYEQYF. The DNA of the CDR3 is TGTGCCAGCACCCGAACTAGCGGGAGGGACTACGAGCAGTACTTC.

The chain employs TRBV2 and TRBJ1-4, with 11 bases aligning to TRBD1. J was trimmed by 7 bases and V by 8 bases; bases with no gene match: 12. The length of the CDR3 is 16 residues. In germline, CDR1 is SNHLY, CDR2 FYNNEI. The CDR3: CASSLPGQGAGEKLFF. The CDR3 DNA follows: TGTGCCAGCTCCTTGCCCGGACAGGGGGCGGGTGAAAAACTGTTTTTT.

This chain uses TRBV7-3 with TRBJ2-3; D might be TRBD2 (6 bases). This CDR3 contains 15 residues. V dropped 5 bases and J dropped 0 bases, with 12 bases sitting between them. CDR1 and CDR2 (germline): SGHTA, FQGTGA. CDR3 sequence reads: CASSPTSASTDTQYF. DNA of the CDR3: TGTGCCAGCAGCCCGACTAGTGCTAGCACAGATACGCAGTATTTT.

This clone was seen a single time. The J gene is TRBJ1-4, the V gene TRBV12-3 or TRBV12-4; D is perhaps TRBD1 (5 bases). The ends were cut back, 5 bases at V and 10 bases at J, with 14 bases in the middle. CDR3 length: 13 residues. CDR3 nucleotides: TGTGCCAGCAGTATTGGGCAGGGCGGAAAACTGTTTTTT. Translation: CASSIGQGGKLFF.

The gene calls are TRBV5-1 and TRBJ2-7; D perhaps matches TRBD1 (6 bases). Germline V lookup: CDR1 SGHRS, CDR2 YFSETQ. The CDR3 is 14 residues long. V was cut by 4 bases and J by 3 bases, with 14 bases left in between. The DNA for the CDR3 is TGCGCCAGCAGCCCAGGACAGTTCGGCTACGAGCAGTACTTC. The encoded protein is CASSPGQFGYEQYF.

This chain joins TRBV7-8 and TRBJ2-3, with TRBD2 identical over 9 bases. The V gene end was trimmed by 3 bases and the J gene end by 2 bases; junction bases not matched to a gene: 6. This CDR3 spans 16 amino acids. The V gene's germline CDR1 is SGHVS and CDR2 FQNEAQ. CDR3 DNA: TGTGCCAGCAGCTTTCTAAGCGGGGGGTTCACAGATACGCAGTATTTT. Its protein is CASSFLSGGFTDTQYF.

Note on this clone: Other DNA sequences in this sample translate to the same CDR3. V and J are TRBV27 and TRBJ2-7; no definite D call. The CDR3 loop spans 13 amino acids. CDR1 is MNHEY and CDR2 is SMNVEV in the germline V gene (reference sequence). The ends were cut back, 3 bases at V and 3 bases at J, with 9 bases in the middle. CDR3 bases: TGTGCCAGCAGTTTGGGCAGAAACTACGAGCAGTACTTC. Encoded protein: CASSLGRNYEQYF.

The gene calls are TRBV18 and TRBJ1-5, with D possibly matching TRBD1 (5 bases). The V and J ends lost 0 bases and 0 bases respectively, with 18 bases between them. The germline gives CDR1 KGHSH, CDR2 LQKENI. The length of the CDR3 is 19 residues. CDR3 region: CASSPPIRAGFYSNQPQHF. The DNA of the CDR3 is TGTGCCAGCTCACCACCGATCAGGGCGGGGTTCTATAGCAATCAGCCCCAGCATTTT.

The chain joins TRBV9 to TRBJ2-2; TRBD2 aligns across 9 bases. CDR3 length equals 17 residues. V gave up 2 bases and J gave up 8 bases; unmatched junction bases: 13. Germline loops: CDR1 SGDLS, CDR2 YYNGEE. The DNA for the CDR3 is TGTGCCAGCAGCGTTTTCTCCGGACTAGCGCCTTCGGGGGAGCTGTTTTTT. Protein sequence: CASSVFSGLAPSGELFF. Drawing the rest from reference TRBV9 and TRBJ2-2, the complete variable domain is DSGVTQTPKHLITATGQRVTLRCSPRSGDLSVYWYQQSLDQGLQFLIQYYNGEERAKGNILERFSAQQFPDLHSELNLSSLELGDSALYFCASSVFSGLAPSGELFFGEGSRLTVL.

The rearrangement uses TRBV6-2 or TRBV6-3 and TRBJ2-1, with 9 bases identical to TRBD2. Trimming took 4 bases from V and 5 from J; bases not matched to a gene: 9. The CDR3 loop spans 16 amino acids. Germline-derived CDR1 and CDR2 are MNHEY and SVGEGT. CDR3 coding DNA: TGTGCCAGCAGTTCGGGGGGGACTAGCACCGACAATGAGCAGTTCTTC. This encodes CASSSGGTSTDNEQFF.

The CDR3 bases are TGTGCCAGCAGTTCCGGACAGGGGGGAGATACGCAGTATTTT. Protein product: CASSSGQGGDTQYF. V is TRBV28 and J is TRBJ2-3; 10 bases are shared with TRBD1. V gave up 4 bases and J gave up 5 bases; unmatched junction bases: 3. Per germline, CDR1 MDHEN and CDR2 SYDVKM. The CDR3 loop spans 14 amino acids.